These T cell receptor beta chains were read from a single sample in a study of OX40 agonist ivuxolimab in advanced cancers. Assay used: immunoSEQ multiplex PCR; TCRdb lists only in-frame clones, some missing. This sample yields around 79,000 clones, of which roughly 91% are seen a single time; about 2% belongs to the top ten. Here the sequenced sample was CD4+ or CD8+ T cells sorted from blood, taken in a trial of the OX40 agonist ivuxolimab. The receptors originated from an adult with an advanced solid tumor such as melanoma, head and neck, liver or kidney cancer. CDR3s include the opening cysteine and the closing phenylalanine or tryptophan. D genes are given only for firm matches. Clone size, where shown, is once, few, many, or a class for clones that have expanded.

clone size: -
CDR3 length: 13
J gene: TRBJ1-4
V gene: TRBV19
D gene: TRBD1
CDR3 protein: CASSRDRGEKLFF
CDR3 DNA: TGTGCCAGTAGTCGGGACAGGGGTGAAAAACTGTTTTTT

clone size: -
CDR3 length: 12
J gene: TRBJ2-7
V gene: TRBV19
D gene: TRBD2
CDR3 protein: CASSIAGGKQYF
CDR3 DNA: TGTGCCAGTAGTATAGCGGGAGGGAAGCAGTACTTC

clone size: -
CDR3 length: 14
J gene: TRBJ1-4
V gene: TRBV6-1
D gene: -
CDR3 protein: CASSDPRGGEKLFF
CDR3 DNA: TGTGCCAGCAGTGATCCCAGGGGAGGTGAAAAACTGTTTTTT

clone size: -
CDR3 length: 15
J gene: TRBJ2-5
V gene: TRBV28
D gene: TRBD2
CDR3 protein: CASSSVGGRLETQYF
CDR3 DNA: TGTGCCAGCAGCTCCGTGGGCGGGAGGTTGGAGACCCAGTACTTC

clone size: -
CDR3 length: 11
J gene: TRBJ2-2
V gene: TRBV23-1
D gene: -
CDR3 protein: CACRGTGELFF
CDR3 DNA: TGCGCCTGTAGGGGCACCGGGGAGCTGTTTTTT

clone size: -
CDR3 length: 14
J gene: TRBJ2-7
V gene: TRBV7-8
D gene: -
CDR3 protein: CASSLGEPSYEQYF
CDR3 DNA: TGTGCCAGCAGCTTAGGGGAGCCCTCCTACGAGCAGTACTTC

clone size: -
CDR3 length: 12
J gene: TRBJ2-7
V gene: TRBV7-9
D gene: -
CDR3 protein: CASSGDFYEQYF
CDR3 DNA: TGTGCCAGCAGTGGGGACTTTTACGAGCAGTACTTC

clone size: few
CDR3 length: 16
J gene: TRBJ2-5
V gene: TRBV7-2
D gene: TRBD2
CDR3 protein: CASSSGTSGRLGTQYF
CDR3 DNA: TGTGCCAGCAGCTCCGGGACTAGCGGAAGATTGGGGACCCAGTACTTC

clone size: -
CDR3 length: 12
J gene: TRBJ2-7
V gene: TRBV5-1
D gene: TRBD1
CDR3 protein: CASRDSSYEQYF
CDR3 DNA: TGCGCCAGCCGGGACAGTTCCTACGAGCAGTACTTC

clone size: -
CDR3 length: 16
J gene: TRBJ1-1
V gene: TRBV10-3
D gene: TRBD1
CDR3 protein: CAISPQGVGVNTEAFF
CDR3 DNA: TGTGCCATCAGCCCACAGGGGGTTGGGGTGAACACTGAAGCTTTCTTT

clone size: -
CDR3 length: 10
J gene: TRBJ1-3
V gene: TRBV5-6
D gene: -
CDR3 protein: CASSFRTVYF
CDR3 DNA: TGTGCCAGCAGCTTTCGGACAGTATATTTT

clone size: -
CDR3 length: 15
J gene: TRBJ1-5
V gene: TRBV28
D gene: -
CDR3 protein: CASSNQGQGNQPQHF
CDR3 DNA: TGTGCCAGCAGCAATCAGGGCCAGGGCAATCAGCCCCAGCATTTT

clone size: -
CDR3 length: 14
J gene: TRBJ2-2
V gene: TRBV15
D gene: -
CDR3 protein: CATSRERGTGELFF
CDR3 DNA: TGTGCCACCAGCAGAGAAAGGGGGACCGGGGAGCTGTTTTTT

clone size: once
CDR3 length: 12
J gene: TRBJ1-2
V gene: TRBV28
D gene: -
CDR3 protein: CASRQGNYGYTF
CDR3 DNA: TGTGCCAGCAGACAGGGTAACTATGGCTACACCTTC

clone size: -
CDR3 length: 15
J gene: TRBJ2-3
V gene: TRBV19
D gene: -
CDR3 protein: CASSLDGTSTDTQYF
CDR3 DNA: TGTGCCAGTAGCCTGGACGGAACTAGCACAGATACGCAGTATTTT

clone size: -
CDR3 length: 19
J gene: TRBJ2-1
V gene: TRBV5-6
D gene: TRBD2
CDR3 protein: CASSRPETSGSRYDNEQFF
CDR3 DNA: TGTGCCAGCAGCCGACCGGAGACTAGCGGGAGTAGGTATGACAATGAGCAGTTCTTC

clone size: -
CDR3 length: 14
J gene: TRBJ1-5
V gene: TRBV6-1
D gene: -
CDR3 protein: CASSERTPLPAQHF
CDR3 DNA: TGTGCCAGCAGCGAAAGGACACCCCTACCGGCCCAGCATTTT

clone size: -
CDR3 length: 15
J gene: TRBJ2-7
V gene: TRBV5-1
D gene: TRBD2
CDR3 protein: CASSLVGLAHGEQYF
CDR3 DNA: TGCGCCAGCAGCTTGGTAGGACTAGCGCATGGCGAGCAGTACTTC

clone size: -
CDR3 length: 14
J gene: TRBJ2-7
V gene: TRBV5-1
D gene: -
CDR3 protein: CASSFTSFTYEQYF
CDR3 DNA: TGCGCCAGCAGCTTCACTAGCTTCACCTACGAGCAGTACTTC

clone size: -
CDR3 length: 16
J gene: TRBJ2-2
V gene: TRBV5-4
D gene: -
CDR3 protein: CASSLDGTSGTGELFF
CDR3 DNA: TGTGCCAGCAGCTTGGACGGGACCTCGGGCACCGGGGAGCTGTTTTTT

clone size: -
CDR3 length: 16
J gene: TRBJ1-1
V gene: TRBV19
D gene: TRBD1
CDR3 protein: CASTVLTGTVNTEAFF
CDR3 DNA: TGTGCCAGTACCGTCCTCACCGGGACAGTGAACACTGAAGCTTTCTTT

clone size: -
CDR3 length: 14
J gene: TRBJ2-1
V gene: TRBV6-4
D gene: -
CDR3 protein: CASSPSLTVGEQFF
CDR3 DNA: TGTGCCAGCTCCCCCAGCTTGACCGTTGGGGAGCAGTTCTTC

clone size: -
CDR3 length: 14
J gene: TRBJ1-3
V gene: TRBV28
D gene: -
CDR3 protein: CASSSQATGNTIYF
CDR3 DNA: TGTGCCAGCAGTTCTCAAGCAACTGGAAACACCATATATTTT

clone size: -
CDR3 length: 13
J gene: TRBJ2-7
V gene: TRBV18
D gene: -
CDR3 protein: CASSPGSGYEQYF
CDR3 DNA: TGTGCCAGCTCACCGGGGTCCGGGTACGAGCAGTACTTC

clone size: -
CDR3 length: 15
J gene: TRBJ2-1
V gene: TRBV19
D gene: TRBD2
CDR3 protein: CASSMGAGGYNEQFF
CDR3 DNA: TGTGCCAGTAGTATGGGAGCGGGGGGCTACAATGAGCAGTTCTTC

clone size: -
CDR3 length: 14
J gene: TRBJ2-2
V gene: TRBV6-4
D gene: -
CDR3 protein: CASRQSRGTGELFF
CDR3 DNA: TGTGCCAGCAGACAATCTCGAGGCACCGGGGAGCTGTTTTTT

clone size: -
CDR3 length: 15
J gene: TRBJ2-3
V gene: TRBV5-6
D gene: -
CDR3 protein: CASSLFVESTDTQYF
CDR3 DNA: TGTGCCAGCAGCTTGTTCGTCGAGAGCACAGATACGCAGTATTTT

clone size: -
CDR3 length: 15
J gene: TRBJ2-3
V gene: TRBV11-2
D gene: -
CDR3 protein: CASSPGQYRTDTQYF
CDR3 DNA: TGTGCCAGCAGCCCCGGACAGTACCGCACAGATACGCAGTATTTT

clone size: -
CDR3 length: 13
J gene: TRBJ1-4
V gene: TRBV30
D gene: TRBD1
CDR3 protein: CAWTGTGREKLFF
CDR3 DNA: TGTGCCTGGACCGGGACAGGGAGAGAAAAACTGTTTTTT

clone size: -
CDR3 length: 14
J gene: TRBJ2-3
V gene: TRBV7-2
D gene: -
CDR3 protein: CASSLRGGPDTQYF
CDR3 DNA: TGTGCCAGCAGCTTAAGGGGGGGCCCAGATACGCAGTATTTT

clone size: -
CDR3 length: 17
J gene: TRBJ1-3
V gene: TRBV9
D gene: TRBD1
CDR3 protein: CASSVGTGLLSGNTIYF
CDR3 DNA: TGTGCCAGCAGCGTCGGGACAGGGCTCCTCTCTGGAAACACCATATATTTT

clone size: -
CDR3 length: 15
J gene: TRBJ1-4
V gene: TRBV5-1
D gene: TRBD1
CDR3 protein: CASSGTGGEREKLFF
CDR3 DNA: TGCGCCAGCAGCGGGACAGGGGGCGAACGGGAAAAACTGTTTTTT

clone size: -
CDR3 length: 13
J gene: TRBJ2-5
V gene: TRBV10-3
D gene: -
CDR3 protein: CATVGRAQETQYF
CDR3 DNA: TGTGCCACCGTCGGCCGAGCCCAAGAGACCCAGTACTTC

clone size: -
CDR3 length: 15
J gene: TRBJ2-3
V gene: TRBV4-1
D gene: -
CDR3 protein: CASSQDVARQDTQYF
CDR3 DNA: TGCGCCAGCAGCCAAGATGTGGCAAGGCAAGATACGCAGTATTTT

clone size: -
CDR3 length: 15
J gene: TRBJ2-7
V gene: TRBV11-2
D gene: -
CDR3 protein: CASSSGPTGDYEQYF
CDR3 DNA: TGTGCCAGCAGCTCGGGACCTACAGGAGACTACGAGCAGTACTTC

clone size: -
CDR3 length: 15
J gene: TRBJ2-3
V gene: TRBV15
D gene: -
CDR3 protein: CATSRDVVSTDTQYF
CDR3 DNA: TGTGCCACCAGCAGAGATGTGGTTAGCACAGATACGCAGTATTTT

clone size: -
CDR3 length: 14
J gene: TRBJ2-5
V gene: TRBV5-1
D gene: -
CDR3 protein: CASRSGTILETQYF
CDR3 DNA: TGCGCCAGCAGGTCCGGGACCATCTTAGAGACCCAGTACTTC

clone size: -
CDR3 length: 14
J gene: TRBJ1-3
V gene: TRBV27
D gene: -
CDR3 protein: CASSPRDGRNTIYF
CDR3 DNA: TGTGCCAGCAGTCCCCGGGACGGACGAAACACCATATATTTT

clone size: once
CDR3 length: 13
J gene: TRBJ1-1
V gene: TRBV19
D gene: -
CDR3 protein: CASRPVENTEAFF
CDR3 DNA: TGTGCCAGTAGACCCGTAGAGAACACTGAAGCTTTCTTT

clone size: -
CDR3 length: 15
J gene: TRBJ2-1
V gene: TRBV2
D gene: TRBD1
CDR3 protein: CASRTGTGGYNEQFF
CDR3 DNA: TGTGCCAGCAGAACCGGGACAGGGGGCTACAATGAGCAGTTCTTC

clone size: -
CDR3 length: 15
J gene: TRBJ1-5
V gene: TRBV5-5
D gene: -
CDR3 protein: CASSPVPNSNQPQHF
CDR3 DNA: TGTGCCAGCAGCCCGGTGCCAAATAGCAATCAGCCCCAGCATTTT

clone size: -
CDR3 length: 15
J gene: TRBJ1-4
V gene: TRBV4-3
D gene: TRBD1
CDR3 protein: CASSQTGATNEKLFF
CDR3 DNA: TGCGCCAGCAGCCAAACAGGGGCAACTAATGAAAAACTGTTTTTT

clone size: -
CDR3 length: 16
J gene: TRBJ2-3
V gene: TRBV5-1
D gene: TRBD1
CDR3 protein: CASSFGQGPSTDTQYF
CDR3 DNA: TGCGCCAGCAGCTTCGGACAGGGCCCTAGCACAGATACGCAGTATTTT

clone size: once
CDR3 length: 15
J gene: TRBJ1-2
V gene: TRBV6-5
D gene: TRBD1
CDR3 protein: CASSPGTGLNYGYTF
CDR3 DNA: TGTGCCAGCAGTCCAGGGACAGGGCTTAACTATGGCTACACCTTC

clone size: -
CDR3 length: 14
J gene: TRBJ1-1
V gene: TRBV9
D gene: TRBD1
CDR3 protein: CASSARQGITEAFF
CDR3 DNA: TGTGCCAGCAGCGCCCGACAGGGGATCACTGAAGCTTTCTTT

clone size: -
CDR3 length: 13
J gene: TRBJ1-1
V gene: TRBV7-2
D gene: TRBD1
CDR3 protein: CASSFRQGTRAFF
CDR3 DNA: TGTGCCAGCAGCTTCCGACAGGGGACCAGGGCTTTCTTT

clone size: -
CDR3 length: 16
J gene: TRBJ2-2
V gene: TRBV9
D gene: -
CDR3 protein: CASSVDARGSTGELFF
CDR3 DNA: TGTGCCAGCAGCGTAGATGCAAGGGGTAGTACCGGGGAGCTGTTTTTT

clone size: once
CDR3 length: 15
J gene: TRBJ2-7
V gene: TRBV7-2
D gene: TRBD2
CDR3 protein: CASSRTSGDSYEQYF
CDR3 DNA: TGTGCCAGCAGCAGGACTAGCGGAGACTCCTACGAGCAGTACTTC

clone size: -
CDR3 length: 15
J gene: TRBJ2-3
V gene: TRBV19
D gene: -
CDR3 protein: CASRPGPTYTDTQYF
CDR3 DNA: TGTGCCAGTAGGCCGGGTCCTACTTACACAGATACGCAGTATTTT

clone size: -
CDR3 length: 15
J gene: TRBJ2-7
V gene: TRBV19
D gene: -
CDR3 protein: CASTKDSASSYEQYF
CDR3 DNA: TGTGCCAGTACGAAGGACAGTGCAAGCTCCTACGAGCAGTACTTC

clone size: -
CDR3 length: 13
J gene: TRBJ1-2
V gene: TRBV28
D gene: -
CDR3 protein: CASSLQTVRGYTF
CDR3 DNA: TGTGCCAGCAGTTTGCAGACGGTGAGGGGCTACACCTTC

clone size: -
CDR3 length: 15
J gene: TRBJ2-2
V gene: TRBV2
D gene: -
CDR3 protein: CASSEWDGGTGELFF
CDR3 DNA: TGTGCCAGCAGTGAATGGGACGGTGGCACCGGGGAGCTGTTTTTT

clone size: -
CDR3 length: 14
J gene: TRBJ2-3
V gene: TRBV30
D gene: -
CDR3 protein: CAWSQRGGTDTQYF
CDR3 DNA: TGTGCCTGGAGTCAAAGGGGTGGAACAGATACGCAGTATTTT